This T cell receptor beta chain was found in a study of cytomegalovirus exposure and HLA in healthy donors. Remarks on this clone: Its cognate antigen is unknown.

The CDR3 is made up of 15 amino acids. The germline V gene encodes CDR1 SGHRS and CDR2 YFSETQ. J lost 7 bases, V lost 0 bases, and 5 bases had no gene match. Use of 60 Vbeta and 13 Jbeta primers characterized the PCR. The repertoire was sequenced with immunoSEQ multiplex PCR; TCRdb's copy has only in-frame clones and lacks some. This sample carries almost 95,000 clones, approximately 70% of them seen once, and the ten largest clones take roughly 2.6%. General study results and limits: In a later analysis, approximately 15,000 TCR beta sequences were associated with HLA alleles at 0.05 false discovery rate. The presence/absence work took it that sequencing depth was about the same across donors.

The clonotype originates from a man in his fifties in good health and CMV-seronegative. Sequencing input: PBMCs. This chain uses TRBV5-1 with TRBJ2-2; 8 bases map to TRBD1. The CDR3 loop reads CASSLAQGAFGELFF. The CDR3 DNA reads as TGCGCCAGCAGCTTGGCCCAGGGGGCGTTCGGGGAGCTGTTTTTT.